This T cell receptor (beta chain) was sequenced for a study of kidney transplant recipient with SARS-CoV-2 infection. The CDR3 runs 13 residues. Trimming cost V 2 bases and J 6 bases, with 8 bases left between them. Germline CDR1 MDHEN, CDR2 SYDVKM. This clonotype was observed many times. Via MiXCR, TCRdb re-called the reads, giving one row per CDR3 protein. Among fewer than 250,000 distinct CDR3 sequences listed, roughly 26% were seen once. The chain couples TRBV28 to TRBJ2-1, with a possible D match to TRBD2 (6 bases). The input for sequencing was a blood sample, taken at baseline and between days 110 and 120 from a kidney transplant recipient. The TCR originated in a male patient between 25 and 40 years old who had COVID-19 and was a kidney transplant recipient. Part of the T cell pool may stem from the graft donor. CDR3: CASSLLAPNEQFF. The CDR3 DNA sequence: TGTGCCAGCAGTTTACTAGCGCCCAATGAGCAGTTCTTC.